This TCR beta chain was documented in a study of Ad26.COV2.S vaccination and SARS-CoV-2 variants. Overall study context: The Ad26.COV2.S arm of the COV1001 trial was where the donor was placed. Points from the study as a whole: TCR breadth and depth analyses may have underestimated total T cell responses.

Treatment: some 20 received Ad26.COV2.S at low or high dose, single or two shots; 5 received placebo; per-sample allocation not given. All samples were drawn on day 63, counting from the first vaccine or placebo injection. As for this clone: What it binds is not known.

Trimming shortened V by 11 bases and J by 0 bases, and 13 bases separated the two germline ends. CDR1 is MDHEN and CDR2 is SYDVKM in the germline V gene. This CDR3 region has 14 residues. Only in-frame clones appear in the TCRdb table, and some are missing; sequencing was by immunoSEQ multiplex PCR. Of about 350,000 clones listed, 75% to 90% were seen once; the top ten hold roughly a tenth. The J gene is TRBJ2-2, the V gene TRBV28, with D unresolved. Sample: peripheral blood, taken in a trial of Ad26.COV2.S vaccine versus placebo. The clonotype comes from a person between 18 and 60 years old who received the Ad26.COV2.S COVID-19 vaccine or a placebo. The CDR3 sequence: CAVVADANTGELFF. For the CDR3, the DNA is TGTGCCGTAGTGGCAGACGCGAACACCGGGGAGCTGTTTTTT. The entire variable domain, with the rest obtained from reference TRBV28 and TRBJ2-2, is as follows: DVKVTQSSRYLVKRTGEKVFLECVQDMDHENMFWYRQDPGLGLRLIYFSYDVKMKEKGDIPEGYSVSREKKERFSLILESASTNQTSMYLCAVVADANTGELFFGEGSRLTVL.